Below, one T cell receptor (beta chain) is given with its context. Its antigen is still unknown. Base-call qualities are not available, and no considerably larger clone is one nucleotide away. Each collaborating institution followed its own protocols to collect whole blood in K2EDTA tubes. For TCRbeta analysis, collaborators shipped samples as frozen whole blood, isolated PBMCs, or DNA extracted from either of those sample types. This entry comes from a study of blood T cell repertoires in COVID-19 (TCRdb year 2020). For the wider study: Samples covering the acute and convalescent phases of COVID-19 were provided by collaborators in the United States, Italy and Spain. Deeply sampled blood TCRbeta repertoires from subjects exposed to, actively infected with, or recovered from COVID-19 were included in the dataset. Where available, HLA class I and class II types were taken from metadata supplied by the sample provider and were not determined by assay-based typing. The material from the prospective study consisted of cDNA or gDNA derived from T cells, B-cell-depleted T cells, or PBMCs. The repertoires were made available in a free public database intended to serve as a resource for research on the immune response to SARS-CoV-2. The samples were drawn from two sources: the first 160 participants of the ongoing ImmuneRACE study, and 1,200 or so subjects contributed by 6 global collaborators. The sample metadata nearly always contained a de-identified subject ID, COVID-19 status, age in years and sex.

TCRbeta CDR3 regions were amplified from genomic DNA by means of the immunoSEQ Assay, a bias-controlled multiplex PCR. The authors' analysis ran thus. Within the assay, amplification of reference gene primers was used to estimate how many nucleated cells each sample contained. Sequence reads were collapsed and filtered to measure the absolute abundance of every unique TCRbeta CDR3 rearrangement. Productive Simpson clonality was computed per sample as the square root of Simpson's diversity index over productive rearrangements. As stored in TCRdb, this immuneACCESS dataset retains in-frame rearrangements with V and J assigned. A fraction of the clones does not appear; measured against another copy, unresolved V genes explain less than half of the discrepancy, and the remainder lacks a known reason. V and J calls and clone size are given by that table; D and trimming were obtained from the DNA. This sample lists tens of thousands of clones; around 81% were detected once. About 2% of the sample lies in the top ten.

Sequences SGHRS (CDR1) and YFSETQ (CDR2) are obtained from the germline V gene. V drops 0 bases and J drops 5 bases, leaving 6 bases in between. From cysteine to phenylalanine, the CDR3 is 14 amino acids long. The DNA shown is the 42-base CDR3, in frame from base 1. Findings and caveats that apply to the study as a whole: The quantity of clinical and demographic metadata differed by source and by participant and was supplied without curation.

What was sequenced was peripheral blood. This TCR came from a woman aged 70-85 years with acute or convalescent COVID-19. The chain is made from TRBV5-1 and TRBJ1-6; the D gene lacks a confident call. The CDR3 here reads CASSLELNNSPLHF. The nucleotide sequence reads as follows: TGCGCCAGCAGCTTGGAGCTCAATAATTCACCCCTCCACTTT.